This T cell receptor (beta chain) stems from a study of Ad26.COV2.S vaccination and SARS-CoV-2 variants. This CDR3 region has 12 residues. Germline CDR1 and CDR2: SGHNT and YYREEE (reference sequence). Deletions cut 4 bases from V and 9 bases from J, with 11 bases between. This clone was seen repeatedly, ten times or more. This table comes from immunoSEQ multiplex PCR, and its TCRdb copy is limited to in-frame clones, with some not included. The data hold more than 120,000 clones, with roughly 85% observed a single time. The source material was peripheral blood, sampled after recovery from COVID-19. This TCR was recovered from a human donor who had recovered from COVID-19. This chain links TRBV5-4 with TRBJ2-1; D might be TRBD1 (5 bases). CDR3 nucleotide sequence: TGTGCCAGCAGCGTTACAGGCATTGAGCAGTTCTTC. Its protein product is CASSVTGIEQFF.